This TCR beta chain was identified during a study of patients and donors after allogeneic stem cell transplantation (dated by TCRdb to the early 2020s). This clonotype was picked up a small number of times. What antigen it recognizes has not been identified. No qualities accompany the bases; no much larger clone lies one base away. To prepare the library, RT-PCR was applied. TCRdb lists the instrument as NextSeq 550. TCRdb applied fastp at Q25 and MiXCR to the public reads, then kept only in-frame beta chains. When rows share a CDR3 protein, they turn into one entry using the most common DNA and genes. For this sample there are 160,000 or so distinct CDR3 sequences; roughly 22% appear just once. More than 25% of the sample is in the top ten clones. Sequenced input: blood, either unsorted or a sorted T cell fraction (not recorded which). The sequence was obtained from a human donor who was either an allogeneic HSCT recipient or a stem cell or donor lymphocyte infusion donor (not recorded which). It is not recorded whose cells these are; they may come from a transplant donor.

CDR3 region: CAWHRGRRISTNEKLFF. The DNA sequence is TGTGCCTGGCATCGGGGGCGACGAATTTCAACTAATGAAAAACTGTTTTTT. Rearrangement joined TRBV30 to TRBJ1-4, with TRBD1 perhaps the D gene, on 6 matching bases. The germline V gene (reference sequence) yields GTSNPN for CDR1 and SVGIG for CDR2. The trim is 5 bases for V and 0 bases for J, with a gap of 19 bases between the germline ends. There are 17 amino acids in the CDR3, from cysteine to phenylalanine inclusive. The CDR3 DNA has 51 bases and is translated from base 1.